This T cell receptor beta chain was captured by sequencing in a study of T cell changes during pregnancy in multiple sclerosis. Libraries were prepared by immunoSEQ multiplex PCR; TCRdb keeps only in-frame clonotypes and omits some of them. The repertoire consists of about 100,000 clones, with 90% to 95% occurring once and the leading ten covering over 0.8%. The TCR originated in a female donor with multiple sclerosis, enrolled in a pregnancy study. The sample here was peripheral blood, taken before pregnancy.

The DNA for the CDR3 is TGTGCCAGCAGTTTATTATCAGGGGGAAGCAATCAGCCCCAGCATTTT. As protein: CASSLLSGGSNQPQHF. The rearrangement links TRBV28 to TRBJ1-5, with 7 bases lining up with TRBD1. Trimming took 1 base from V and 1 from J; bases not matched to a gene: 4. Germline loops: CDR1 MDHEN, CDR2 SYDVKM. The length of the CDR3 is 16 residues.